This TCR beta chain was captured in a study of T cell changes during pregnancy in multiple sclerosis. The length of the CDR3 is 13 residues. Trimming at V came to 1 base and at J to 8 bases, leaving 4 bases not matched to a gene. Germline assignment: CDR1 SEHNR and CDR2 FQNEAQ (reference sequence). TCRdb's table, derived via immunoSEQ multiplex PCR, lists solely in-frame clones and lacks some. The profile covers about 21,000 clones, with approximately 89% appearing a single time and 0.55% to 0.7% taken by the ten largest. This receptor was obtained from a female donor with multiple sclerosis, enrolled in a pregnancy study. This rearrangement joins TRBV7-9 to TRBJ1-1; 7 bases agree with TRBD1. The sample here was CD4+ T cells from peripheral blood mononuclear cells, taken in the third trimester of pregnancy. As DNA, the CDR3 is TGTGCCAGCAGCTTAGAGGGGGGACAGGAAGCTTTCTTT. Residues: CASSLEGGQEAFF.